A single sample is the source of the 23 T cell receptor beta chains below, sequenced in a study of early T cells in non-severe SARS-CoV-2 infection. One entry per CDR3 protein results from TCRdb running MiXCR on the 5' RACE reads. The sample gives about 85,000 distinct CDR3 sequences, under 15% of which show up once; approximately 7.5% is in the top ten. Sequencing used whole blood. Receptors were obtained from an adult who was a healthcare worker with PCR-confirmed SARS-CoV-2 infection or an uninfected control (not recorded which).

The chain uses TRBV6-1 and TRBJ1-1; D possibly corresponds to TRBD1 (5 bases). Germline lookup yields CDR1 MNHNS and CDR2 SASEGT. The CDR3 has 15 residues. Trimming removed 1 base at V and 4 bases at J, with 13 bases between. The CDR3, as DNA: TGTGCCAGCAGTGAAGGTTCGGTGAGGGGCACTGAAGCTTTCTTT. As protein: CASSEGSVRGTEAFF.

This clonotype has just a few counts. This chain uses TRBV11-3 with TRBJ2-3; the match to TRBD2 covers 9 bases. This CDR3 has 16 residues. CDR1 SGHNT and CDR2 YENEEA come from the germline V gene. The ends lost 5 bases at V and 4 bases at J; junction bases unmatched: 10. CDR3 in amino acids: CASSLRSAGGADTQYF. The CDR3 bases are TGTGCCAGCAGCCTACGTTCAGCGGGAGGAGCAGATACGCAGTATTTT.

This clonotype was seen only a few times. The V gene is TRBV7-6, the J gene TRBJ1-1; D is unresolved. The ends were cut back, 8 bases at V and 4 bases at J, with 8 bases in the middle. The length of the CDR3 is 11 residues. Germline V gives CDR1 SGHVS, CDR2 FNYEAQ. The CDR3 coding sequence is TGTGCCAGCGGGTGGAGCACTGAAGCTTTCTTT. Protein: CASGWSTEAFF.

This clonotype was recorded a few times. This rearrangement joins TRBV5-7 to TRBJ2-6; no definite D call. TRBV5-7 counts as an open reading frame of uncertain function. V lost 2 bases to trimming and J lost 2 bases, with 8 bases between them. The CDR3 sequence is 15 residues long. As DNA, the CDR3 is TGTGCCAGCAGCTTCGTCCAACCTGGGGCCAACGTCCTGACTTTC. Its translation: CASSFVQPGANVLTF.

The genes are TRBV28 and TRBJ1-1; 8 bases fit TRBD1. J gave up 8 bases and V 5 bases, and 7 bases lay outside the gene matches. This CDR3 has 13 residues. Germline-derived CDR1 and CDR2 are MDHEN and SYDVKM. The CDR3 nucleotides are TGTGCCAGCAGTCCCGGGGGACAGGAAGAAGCTTTCTTT. This gives the protein CASSPGGQEEAFF.

The chain couples TRBV20-1 to TRBJ1-1; D gene uncertain. Germline V gives CDR1 DFQATT, CDR2 SNEGSKA (reference sequence). V was pared by 8 bases and J by 1 base, with 8 bases between. The CDR3 runs to 11 residues. The CDR3 reads CSSFRNTEAFF. The CDR3 nucleotides read TGCAGTTCCTTCAGGAACACTGAAGCTTTCTTT.

This clonotype was seen a handful of times. The V and J genes are TRBV5-6 and TRBJ2-1, with 10 bases matching TRBD2. The length of the CDR3 is 17 residues. The germline CDR1 and CDR2 sequences are SGHDT and YYEEEE. V lost 7 bases and J lost 5; bases outside the gene matches: 15. The CDR3 DNA reads as TGTGCCAGCTCCCACGGGCCTAGCGGGAGACGAAACAATGAGCAGTTCTTC. Encoded protein: CASSHGPSGRRNNEQFF.

The chain couples TRBV29-1 to TRBJ1-5, with D perhaps matching TRBD1 (5 bases). This CDR3 comprises 13 residues. Looked up from germline, CDR1 is SQVTM and CDR2 is ANQGSEA. V was shortened by 6 bases and J by 4 bases, with 13 bases between the two germline ends. DNA of the CDR3: TGCAGCGTGGCCGATGGGGGGAATCAGCCCCAGCATTTT. Its protein product is CSVADGGNQPQHF.

This clonotype was counted a few times. The CDR3 spells CASKLDSGRKQYF. Written as DNA, the CDR3 is TGTGCCAGCAAGCTTGATAGCGGGAGGAAACAGTACTTC. The gene calls are TRBV28 and TRBJ2-7, with TRBD2 matching 10 bases. V lost 7 bases, J lost 10 bases, and 10 bases stayed unmatched. This CDR3 comprises 13 residues. The V gene's germline CDR1 is MDHEN and CDR2 SYDVKM.

This chain uses TRBV29-1 with TRBJ2-6, with D uncertain. Trimming took 4 bases from V and 0 from J, leaving 10 bases between them. The CDR3 has 15 amino acids. The V gene's germline CDR1 is SQVTM and CDR2 ANQGSEA. The chain's CDR3 is CSVAQSPSGANVLTF. In nucleotides, the CDR3 is TGCAGCGTTGCGCAGTCTCCCTCTGGGGCCAACGTCCTGACTTTC.

The rearrangement links TRBV10-2 to TRBJ2-7; D is perhaps TRBD1 or TRBD2 (5 bases each). V lost 0 bases and J lost 3, with 12 bases in between. This CDR3 has 15 residues. CDR1 WSHSY and CDR2 SAAADI come from the germline V gene. CDR3 in amino acids: CASSESGDPRYEQYF. In DNA form, the CDR3 reads TGCGCCAGCAGTGAGTCTGGGGACCCGCGCTACGAGCAGTACTTC.

This clonotype has just a few counts. This chain joins TRBV2 and TRBJ2-1; the D gene is possibly TRBD2 (6 bases). Germline V gene data show CDR1 as SNHLY and CDR2 as FYNNEI. The CDR3 totals 15 residues. V lost 7 bases, J lost 4 bases, and 17 bases lay in between. The CDR3 sequence: CASKDPSGPYNEQFF. The CDR3 DNA reads TGTGCCAGCAAAGACCCCAGCGGGCCTTACAATGAGCAGTTCTTC.

This clonotype was detected many times. The rearrangement uses TRBV5-1 and TRBJ2-7; 9 bases are a match to TRBD1. This CDR3 has 15 amino acids. The germline V gene has CDR1 SGHRS and CDR2 YFSETQ. The J segment lost 0 bases and the V segment lost 4 bases, leaving 5 bases of the junction unmatched. CDR3 in DNA: TGCGCCAGCAGCCTTGGACAGGGGCCCTCCTACGAGCAGTACTTC. Translating it yields CASSLGQGPSYEQYF.

This clonotype came up a few times. The chain couples TRBV2 to TRBJ2-3; perhaps D is TRBD1 or TRBD2 (6 bases each). This CDR3 has 14 amino acids. The V end was cut by 1 base, the J end by 8 bases, with 13 bases between. Looked up from germline, CDR1 is SNHLY and CDR2 is FYNNEI. CDR3 in DNA: TGTGCCAGCAGTGAAGTAAAAGGGGGAGGTACGCAGTATTTT. It yields the protein CASSEVKGGGTQYF. Variable domain in full (rest from reference TRBV2 and TRBJ2-3): EPEVTQTPSHQVTQMGQEVILRCVPISNHLYFYWYRQILGQKVEFLVSFYNNEISEKSEIFDDQFSVERPDGSNFTLKIRSTKLEDSAMYFCASSEVKGGGTQYFGPGTRLTVL.

This clonotype has only a few counts. V usage is TRBV7-9 and J usage is TRBJ1-5; D gene ambiguous. From germline, CDR1 is SEHNR and CDR2 FQNEAQ (reference sequence). The CDR3 is made up of 17 amino acids. V was clipped by 1 base and J by 2 bases, with 15 bases between them. The CDR3 sequence: CASSLVNNREGNQPQHF. In nucleotides, the CDR3 is TGTGCCAGCAGCTTAGTTAATAACCGCGAGGGCAATCAGCCCCAGCATTTT.

The chain carries TRBV12-3 or TRBV12-4 and TRBJ1-2, with TRBD1 identical over 9 bases. The V segment lost 6 bases and the J segment 3 bases; nucleotides outside the gene matches: 8. The CDR3 totals 15 residues. CDR3 residues: CASSPGGTGHYGYTF. In nucleotides, the CDR3 is TGTGCCAGCAGCCCCGGTGGGACAGGGCACTATGGCTACACCTTC.

This clonotype was seen only a few times. The chain couples TRBV29-1 to TRBJ2-1; unclear D gene. The germline V gene has CDR1 SQVTM and CDR2 ANQGSEA. With 3 bases removed from V and 8 bases from J, the gap between germline ends came to 11 bases. The CDR3 extends over 12 amino acids. The CDR3 loop is CSVEARVYEQFF. DNA for the CDR3: TGCAGCGTTGAGGCTAGGGTCTATGAGCAGTTCTTC.

This clonotype was seen more than once but under ten times. This chain uses TRBV6-4 with TRBJ2-3, with unresolved D. CDR1 MRHNA and CDR2 SNTAGT come from the germline V gene. V was trimmed by 4 bases and J by 2 bases, leaving 7 bases between them. The length of the CDR3 is 13 residues. The CDR3 region is CASSGSVTDTQYF. In DNA, the CDR3 is TGTGCCAGCAGTGGGTCAGTCACAGATACGCAGTATTTT.

This clonotype has ten or more counts. The CDR3 DNA follows: TGTGCCAGTAGTATAGTTGGCGGGAGGGCCACTAATGAGCAGTTCTTC. Translating gives CASSIVGGRATNEQFF. This chain links TRBV19 with TRBJ2-1, with 9 bases fitting TRBD2. Germline lookup yields CDR1 LNHDA and CDR2 SQIVND (reference sequence). The CDR3 has 16 residues. After removal of 1 base from V and 7 bases from J, the junction contained 8 bases not matched to a gene.

This clonotype has a handful of counts. This chain joins TRBV4-1 and TRBJ1-2, with D possibly being TRBD1 (6 bases). The CDR3 sequence is 14 residues long. Germline V gene sequence: CDR1 MGHRA, CDR2 YSYEKL. Trimming pared 4 bases from V and 0 bases from J, leaving 9 bases between. The CDR3 loop is CASSLGASNYGYTF. DNA for the CDR3: TGCGCCAGCAGCCTGGGGGCCTCTAACTATGGCTACACCTTC.

This clonotype was detected a few times. The chain joins TRBV29-1 to TRBJ2-5; 10 bases line up with TRBD1. The CDR3 is 16 residues long. The germline CDR1 and CDR2 sequences are SQVTM and ANQGSEA. V trimming: 1 base; J trimming: 4 bases; junction bases outside the gene matches: 9. The DNA of the CDR3 is TGCAGCGTTGAAGCGGTTCGACAGGGGGCGCGAGAGACCCAGTACTTC. This codes for CSVEAVRQGARETQYF.

There are a few counts of this clonotype. The chain links TRBV7-7 to TRBJ2-5; a weak D match, TRBD1 (5 bases). In germline, CDR1 is SSHAT, CDR2 FNYEAQ (reference sequence). This CDR3 comprises 15 residues. The ends were cut back, 3 bases at V and 5 bases at J, with 16 bases in the middle. CDR3 protein: CASSFSGHHGETQYF. Here the CDR3 DNA reads TGTGCCAGCAGCTTCTCCGGACACCACGGGGAGACCCAGTACTTC.

This clonotype was found many times. CDR3 loop: CASSLTSGGSYEQYF. CDR3 coding DNA: TGTGCCAGCAGCCTGACTAGCGGGGGCTCCTACGAGCAGTACTTC. The genes are TRBV7-2 and TRBJ2-7; 12 nucleotides line up with TRBD2. Germline V lookup: CDR1 SGHTA, CDR2 FQGNSA. This CDR3 spans 15 amino acids. V lost 5 bases, J lost 0 bases, and 2 bases stayed unmatched.